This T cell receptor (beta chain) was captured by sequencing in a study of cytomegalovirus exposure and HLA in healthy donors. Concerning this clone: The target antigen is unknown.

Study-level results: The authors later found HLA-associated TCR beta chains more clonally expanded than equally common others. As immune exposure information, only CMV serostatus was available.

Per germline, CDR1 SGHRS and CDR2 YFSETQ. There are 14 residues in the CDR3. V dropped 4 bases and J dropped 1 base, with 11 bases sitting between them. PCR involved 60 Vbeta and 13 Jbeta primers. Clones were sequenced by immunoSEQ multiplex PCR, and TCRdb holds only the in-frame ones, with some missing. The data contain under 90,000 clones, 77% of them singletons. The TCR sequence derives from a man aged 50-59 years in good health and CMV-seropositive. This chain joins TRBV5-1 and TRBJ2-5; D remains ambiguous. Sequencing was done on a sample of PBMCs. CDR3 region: CASSIDTTQETQYF. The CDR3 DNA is TGCGCCAGCAGCATAGACACGACCCAAGAGACCCAGTACTTC.